The rows below give T cell receptor beta chains drawn from one sample of a study of patients and donors after allogeneic stem cell transplantation. TCRdb called the RT-PCR reads again in MiXCR, with one record for every CDR3 protein. In the table there are more than 9,000 distinct CDR3 sequences, less than 25% of which are singletons. Sequencing was carried out using blood, either unsorted or a sorted T cell fraction (not recorded which). The receptors come from a human donor who was either an allogeneic HSCT recipient or a stem cell or donor lymphocyte infusion donor (not recorded which). It is not recorded whose cells these are; they may come from a transplant donor. CDR3s include the opening cysteine and the closing phenylalanine or tryptophan. A D gene is named only where the DNA matches it firmly. Clone size, where shown, is once, few, many, or a class for clones that have expanded.

cdr3_nt cdr3_aa d_call v_call clone_size j_call
TGTGCCAGCAGTTACTTTTTAGCGGGGGGGCCCTACAATGAGCAGTTCTTC CASSYFLAGGPYNEQFF TRBD2 TRBV6-2/TRBV6-3 once TRBJ2-1
TGTGCCAGCAGCTTAAGGAGTACGGGCGAAAAACTGTTTTTT CASSLRSTGEKLFF . TRBV5-6 once TRBJ1-4
TGTGCCAGCAGTGAAGGGTACTGGGGTGAGCAGTTCTTC CASSEGYWGEQFF . TRBV6-4 few TRBJ2-1
TGTGCCAGCTCCTCCAGATTGGCGTGGACTGAAGCTTTCTTT CASSSRLAWTEAFF . TRBV18 few TRBJ1-1
TGTGCCAGCAGTTCCACCGGACGGAACTATGGCTACACCTTC CASSSTGRNYGYTF . TRBV6-2/TRBV6-3 few TRBJ1-2
TGCAGTGCTAGACAATCGGACGTGAACACTGAAGCTTTCTTT CSARQSDVNTEAFF . TRBV20-1 few TRBJ1-1
TGTGCCAGCAGCTTAGTTCAAGAGACCCAGTACTTC CASSLVQETQYF . TRBV7-2 . TRBJ2-5
TGTGCCAGCAGCCTTAGGGGCAGGGCCTACTATGGCTACACCTTC CASSLRGRAYYGYTF . TRBV28 many TRBJ1-2
TGCGCCAGCAAGTCGGAGGTTGAGCAGTTCTTC CASKSEVEQFF . TRBV5-1 many TRBJ2-1
TGCGCCAGCAGCCAAGACAACAGGGGAAGGGCCTACGAGCAGTACTTC CASSQDNRGRAYEQYF TRBD1 TRBV4-3 . TRBJ2-7
TGTGCCAGCAGTTTCCGACAGGGTCCTGAAGCTTTCTTT CASSFRQGPEAFF TRBD1 TRBV6-5 few TRBJ1-1
TGTGCCAGCAGTCCGACCTTCTATGGCTACACCTTC CASSPTFYGYTF . TRBV12-3/TRBV12-4 few TRBJ1-2
TGTGCCAGCAGTGACAAGACAGGGGAGCATGGCTACACCTTC CASSDKTGEHGYTF TRBD1 TRBV6-5 large TRBJ1-2
TGCAGTGCTACGGACAGGGTTATAATAAACACTGAAGCTTTCTTT CSATDRVIINTEAFF TRBD1 TRBV20-1 once TRBJ1-1
TGTGCCAGCAGAAGCGACAGGGACCTAAACATTCAGTACTTC CASRSDRDLNIQYF TRBD1 TRBV2 . TRBJ2-4
TGTGCCAGCAGCACAAGCGGGGCAGATACGCAGTATTTT CASSTSGADTQYF TRBD2 TRBV7-7 . TRBJ2-3
TGTGCCAGCAGCTTTACTAGCGGGATGGCTAATGAGCAGTTCTTC CASSFTSGMANEQFF TRBD2 TRBV7-3 few TRBJ2-1
TGTGCCAGCACCCCAGGGGAGGGCTATGGCTACACCTTC CASTPGEGYGYTF . TRBV2 few TRBJ1-2
TGTGCCAGCTCACCCTCGACAGGGGAGGGCAATCAGCCCCAGCATTTT CASSPSTGEGNQPQHF TRBD1 TRBV18 few TRBJ1-5
TGTGCCAGCAGTTTTCGGGGGGGAGATACGCAGTATTTT CASSFRGGDTQYF TRBD2 TRBV27 many TRBJ2-3